Here is one T cell receptor beta chain with its context. What it binds is not known. The source of the sample is a study of T cell responses to AZD1222 COVID-19 vaccine. Notes on the study in general: Spike was spanned by vaccine-associated CD4 TCRs, with dominance at 160-218 and 743-854.

Second-dose recipients at about 4 or about 12 weeks were treated as one pooled group. The method was immunoSEQ multiplex PCR; TCRdb's version includes in-frame clones alone and lacks a portion of them. The sample has roughly 99,000 clones, around 93% seen once; the top ten hold over 7%. The CDR3 is 14 residues long. Per germline, CDR1 MDHEN and CDR2 SYDVKM. The V segment lost 6 bases and the J segment 6 bases; nucleotides outside the gene matches: 7. Sequences were derived from peripheral blood, sampled 28 days after the second AZD1222 dose. This clonotype was sampled from an adult who received the AZD1222 COVID-19 vaccine. The rearrangement uses TRBV28 and TRBJ1-2; 10 positions agree with TRBD1. The CDR3 sequence is CASRETGGLDGYTF. Here the CDR3 DNA reads TGTGCCAGCAGAGAGACAGGGGGCCTGGATGGCTACACCTTC.